The rows below give T cell receptor beta chains drawn from one sample of a study of cytomegalovirus exposure and HLA in healthy donors. Clones were read by immunoSEQ multiplex PCR, and TCRdb kept only the in-frame ones, dropping some. Of 120,000 to 150,000 clones in the sample, over 75% were seen once. Specimen: PBMCs. The receptors were sampled from a male donor in good health and CMV-seronegative. Each CDR3 is given with its conserved first and last residue. Each record gives: V gene, D gene, CDR3 length, CDR3 protein. D genes are given only for firm matches.

V gene: TRBV7-9; D gene: TRBD2; CDR3 length: 16; CDR3 protein: CASSLAQGGRALEQYF
V gene: TRBV6-1; D gene: TRBD1; CDR3 length: 14; CDR3 protein: CASRRQGVTDTQYF
V gene: TRBV7-2; D gene: TRBD2; CDR3 length: 16; CDR3 protein: CASSRGTRTTQETQYF
V gene: TRBV18; D gene: TRBD1; CDR3 length: 15; CDR3 protein: CASSPGQGFGNTIYF
V gene: TRBV19; D gene: .; CDR3 length: 14; CDR3 protein: CASSIFHQGGELFF
V gene: TRBV18; D gene: .; CDR3 length: 17; CDR3 protein: CASSPRTGHYSSYEQYF
V gene: TRBV29-1; D gene: TRBD2; CDR3 length: 17; CDR3 protein: CSVEAPGSGGRSYEQYF
V gene: TRBV11-3; D gene: .; CDR3 length: 14; CDR3 protein: CASRRGRNTGELFF
V gene: TRBV7-9; D gene: TRBD2; CDR3 length: 14; CDR3 protein: CASSLAGGNNEQFF
V gene: TRBV2; D gene: .; CDR3 length: 12; CDR3 protein: CASSEQDYEQYF
V gene: TRBV4-3; D gene: TRBD1; CDR3 length: 17; CDR3 protein: CASSQAQGQTVYNEQFF
V gene: TRBV2; D gene: TRBD1; CDR3 length: 15; CDR3 protein: CASTWGQGGTGELFF
V gene: TRBV7-3; D gene: TRBD2; CDR3 length: 15; CDR3 protein: CASSLRTSGVHEQFF
V gene: TRBV4-2; D gene: .; CDR3 length: 11; CDR3 protein: CASSQNWEQYF
V gene: TRBV6-5; D gene: TRBD2; CDR3 length: 15; CDR3 protein: CASSTFSGRSDTQYF
V gene: TRBV27; D gene: .; CDR3 length: 14; CDR3 protein: CASSRIGRTTEAFF
V gene: TRBV5-4; D gene: .; CDR3 length: 14; CDR3 protein: CASSLANRVDGYTF
V gene: TRBV7-9; D gene: .; CDR3 length: 15; CDR3 protein: CSSSLVTGSGNTIYF
V gene: TRBV6-5; D gene: TRBD2; CDR3 length: 15; CDR3 protein: CASSTGTSAPGEQFF
V gene: TRBV7-2; D gene: TRBD2; CDR3 length: 16; CDR3 protein: CASSLGLGLGGYEQYF
V gene: TRBV5-6; D gene: .; CDR3 length: 15; CDR3 protein: CASSLNRVPNEKLFF
V gene: TRBV19; D gene: .; CDR3 length: 14; CDR3 protein: CASSLTVNNEKLFF
V gene: TRBV7-8; D gene: TRBD1; CDR3 length: 16; CDR3 protein: CASSLRGGHYSDTQYF
V gene: TRBV6-5; D gene: .; CDR3 length: 15; CDR3 protein: CASSPSGNSNQPQHF
V gene: TRBV7-3; D gene: TRBD1; CDR3 length: 14; CDR3 protein: CASRKAGGNTEAFF
V gene: TRBV10-3; D gene: .; CDR3 length: 14; CDR3 protein: CAIRTPQGNTEAFF
V gene: TRBV19; D gene: .; CDR3 length: 12; CDR3 protein: CASSMGQDTQYF